This T cell receptor beta chain was obtained from a study of blood T cell repertoires in COVID-19. Study information: The cDNA or gDNA used as material had been derived from T cells, B-cell-depleted T cells, or PBMCs.

Authors' analysis steps: Counts of nucleated cells, estimated from reference gene primer amplification, were obtained. TCRdb keeps only in-frame clones here, not all; method: immunoSEQ multiplex PCR. That table supplies the V and J calls and clone size; D and trimming were determined from the DNA. Among about 240,000 clones listed, about 86% were seen once. The trim removed 5 bases at V and 2 bases at J, leaving 5 bases unmatched. Germline-derived CDR1 and CDR2 are SGHVS and FQNEAQ. This CDR3 has 15 amino acids. Patients in Seattle were enrolled during active infection, then followed longitudinally. The table lists this clone with a count of one.

This sequence joins TRBV7-8 and TRBJ2-2; 7 nucleotides agree with TRBD1. The sample comprised peripheral blood. The clonotype comes from a woman between 50 and 59 years old with COVID-19, enrolled during active disease. CDR3 DNA sequence: TGTGCCAGCAGCACGGGACAGTCTAACACCGGGGAGCTGTTTTTT. It encodes CASSTGQSNTGELFF.